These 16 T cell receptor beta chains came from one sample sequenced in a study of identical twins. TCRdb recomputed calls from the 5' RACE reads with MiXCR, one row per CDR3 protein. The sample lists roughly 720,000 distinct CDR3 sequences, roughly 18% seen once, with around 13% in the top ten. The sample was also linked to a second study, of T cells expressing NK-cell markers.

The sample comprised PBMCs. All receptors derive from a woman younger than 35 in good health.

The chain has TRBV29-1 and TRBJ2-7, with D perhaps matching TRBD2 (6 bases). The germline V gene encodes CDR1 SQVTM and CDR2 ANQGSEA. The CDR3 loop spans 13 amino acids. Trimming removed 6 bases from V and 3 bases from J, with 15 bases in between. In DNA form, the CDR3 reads TGCAGCGTAGGAATAGCGGAGAACTACGAGCAGTACTTC. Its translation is CSVGIAENYEQYF.

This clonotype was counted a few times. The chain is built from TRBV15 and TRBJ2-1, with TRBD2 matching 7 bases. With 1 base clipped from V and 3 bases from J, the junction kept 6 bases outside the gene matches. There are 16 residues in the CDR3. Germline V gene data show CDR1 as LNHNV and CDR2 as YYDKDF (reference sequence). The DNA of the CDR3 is TGTGCCACCAGCAGAGTGTCTAGCGGACTCTACAATGAGCAGTTCTTC. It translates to CATSRVSSGLYNEQFF. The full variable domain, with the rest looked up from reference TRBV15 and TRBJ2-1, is DAMVIQNPRYQVTQFGKPVTLSCSQTLNHNVMYWYQQKSSQAPKLLFHYYDKDFNNEADTPDNFQSRRPNTSFCFLDIRSPGLGDTAMYLCATSRVSSGLYNEQFFGPGTRLTVL.

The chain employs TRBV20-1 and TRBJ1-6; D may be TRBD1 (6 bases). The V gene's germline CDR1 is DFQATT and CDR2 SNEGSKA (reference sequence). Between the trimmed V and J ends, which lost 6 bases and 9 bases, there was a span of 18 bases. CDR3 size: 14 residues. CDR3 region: CSAPPTGFTSPLHF. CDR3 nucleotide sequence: TGCAGTGCGCCGCCTACAGGGTTCACTTCACCCCTCCACTTT.

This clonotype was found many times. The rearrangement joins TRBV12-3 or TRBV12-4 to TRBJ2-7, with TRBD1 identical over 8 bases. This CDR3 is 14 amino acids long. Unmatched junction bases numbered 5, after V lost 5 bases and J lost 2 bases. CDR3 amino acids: CASSLRDRTYEQYF. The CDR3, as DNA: TGTGCCAGCAGTCTCCGGGACAGGACCTACGAGCAGTACTTC.

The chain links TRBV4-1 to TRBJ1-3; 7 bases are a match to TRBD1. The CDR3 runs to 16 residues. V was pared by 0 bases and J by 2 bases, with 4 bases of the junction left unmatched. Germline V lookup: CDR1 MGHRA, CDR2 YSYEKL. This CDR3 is CASSQEPTGAGNTIYF. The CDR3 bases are TGCGCCAGCAGCCAAGAACCTACAGGGGCTGGAAACACCATATATTTT.

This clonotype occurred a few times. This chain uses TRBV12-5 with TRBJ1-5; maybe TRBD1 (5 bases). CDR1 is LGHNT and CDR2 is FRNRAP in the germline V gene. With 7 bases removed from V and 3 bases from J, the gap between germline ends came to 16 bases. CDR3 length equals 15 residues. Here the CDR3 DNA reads TGTGCTAGTGCCTTCGGGATGGGGCACAATCAGCCCCAGCATTTT. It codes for CASAFGMGHNQPQHF.

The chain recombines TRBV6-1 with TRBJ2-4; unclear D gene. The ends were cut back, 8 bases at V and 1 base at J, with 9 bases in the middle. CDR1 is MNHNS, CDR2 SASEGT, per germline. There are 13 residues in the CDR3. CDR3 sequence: CASGMGAKNIQYF. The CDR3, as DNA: TGTGCCAGCGGGATGGGGGCCAAAAACATTCAGTACTTC.

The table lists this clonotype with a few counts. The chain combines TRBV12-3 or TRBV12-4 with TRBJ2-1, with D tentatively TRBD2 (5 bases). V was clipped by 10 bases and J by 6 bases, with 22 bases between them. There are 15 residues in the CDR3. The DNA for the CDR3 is TGTGCCATCACTCAGCAGGCCGATCTAGCCAATGAGCAGTTCTTC. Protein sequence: CAITQQADLANEQFF.

The CDR3: CASSPLLRLAYNEQFF. CDR3 coding DNA: TGTGCCAGCTCACCCCTTCTGCGGCTAGCGTACAATGAGCAGTTCTTC. V and J are TRBV18 and TRBJ2-1; D is perhaps TRBD2 (6 bases). V was clipped by 3 bases and J by 4 bases, with 16 bases between them. The length of the CDR3 is 16 residues. The germline V gene has CDR1 KGHSH and CDR2 LQKENI. Looking up the rest from reference TRBV18 and TRBJ2-1 gives the full variable domain: NAGVMQNPRHLVRRRGQEARLRCSPMKGHSHVYWYRQLPEEGLKFMVYLQKENIIDESGMPKERFSAEFPKEGPSILRIQQVVRGDSAAYFCASSPLLRLAYNEQFFGPGTRLTVL.

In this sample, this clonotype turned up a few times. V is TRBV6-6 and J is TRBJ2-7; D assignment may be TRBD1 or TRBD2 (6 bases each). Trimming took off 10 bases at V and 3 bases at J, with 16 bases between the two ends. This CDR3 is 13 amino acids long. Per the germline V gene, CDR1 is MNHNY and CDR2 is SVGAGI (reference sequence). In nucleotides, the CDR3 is TGTGCCACCCAGGAGGGACATAACTACGAGCAGTACTTC. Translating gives CATQEGHNYEQYF.

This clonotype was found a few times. CDR3 residues: CAISDGAGGSGANVLTF. The DNA for the CDR3 is TGTGCCATCAGTGACGGGGCAGGGGGGTCTGGGGCCAACGTCCTGACTTTC. This chain connects TRBV10-3 to TRBJ2-6, with a weak D call TRBD1 (7 bases). In germline, CDR1 is ENHRY, CDR2 SYGVKD. V lost 3 bases and J 1 base, leaving 13 bases between the germline ends. This CDR3 comprises 17 residues.

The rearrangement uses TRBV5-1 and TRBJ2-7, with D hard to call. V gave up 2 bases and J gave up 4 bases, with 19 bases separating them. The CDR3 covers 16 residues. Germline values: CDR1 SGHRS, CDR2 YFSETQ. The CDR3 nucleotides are TGCGCCAGCAGCTTAGACCCCCTAGGGTCTAGGTACGAGCAGTACTTC. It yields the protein CASSLDPLGSRYEQYF.

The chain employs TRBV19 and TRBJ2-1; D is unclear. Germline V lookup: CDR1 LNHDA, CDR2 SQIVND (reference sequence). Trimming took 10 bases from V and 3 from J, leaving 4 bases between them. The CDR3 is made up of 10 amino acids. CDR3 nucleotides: TGTGCCACTCACTACAATGAGCAGTTCTTC. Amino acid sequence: CATHYNEQFF.

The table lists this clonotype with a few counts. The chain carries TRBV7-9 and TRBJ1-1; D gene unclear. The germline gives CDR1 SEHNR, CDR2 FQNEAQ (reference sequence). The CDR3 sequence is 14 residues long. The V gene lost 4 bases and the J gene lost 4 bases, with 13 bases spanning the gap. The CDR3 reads CASSWGAGSTEAFF. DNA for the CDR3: TGTGCCAGCAGCTGGGGAGCCGGGAGCACTGAAGCTTTCTTT.

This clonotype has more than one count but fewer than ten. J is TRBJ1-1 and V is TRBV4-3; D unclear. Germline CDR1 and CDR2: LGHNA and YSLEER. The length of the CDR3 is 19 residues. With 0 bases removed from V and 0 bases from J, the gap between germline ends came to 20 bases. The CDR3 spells CASSQELLQPDPMNTEAFF. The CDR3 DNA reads TGCGCCAGCAGCCAAGAGCTTCTTCAACCGGACCCTATGAACACTGAAGCTTTCTTT.

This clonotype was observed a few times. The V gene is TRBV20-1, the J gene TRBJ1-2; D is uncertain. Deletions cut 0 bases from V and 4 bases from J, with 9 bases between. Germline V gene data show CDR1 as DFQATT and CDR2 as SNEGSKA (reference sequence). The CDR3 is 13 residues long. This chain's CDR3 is CSAREPTRYGYTF. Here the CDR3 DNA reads TGCAGTGCTAGAGAACCGACACGCTATGGCTACACCTTC.